This TCR beta chain was identified in a study of shared clonotypes between healthy human individuals. Running of the assay took place at deep level. An even split of each subset's genomic DNA across several immunoSEQ plates was performed. Here immunoSEQ multiplex PCR was the method, and the copy in TCRdb shows in-frame clones only, minus some. The sample includes over a million clones, around 97% of them seen just once. This TCR derives from a man aged 25 to 45 in good health. The sequencing input was naive CD4+ T cells sorted from blood. The subset here: CD45RA+ positively selected.

CDR3 residues: CAWSREERYEQYF. CDR3 bases: TGTGCCTGGAGTCGGGAGGAGAGATACGAGCAGTACTTC. The chain links TRBV30 to TRBJ2-7; the match to TRBD2 covers 7 bases. In germline, CDR1 is GTSNPN, CDR2 SVGIG (reference sequence). J was trimmed by 4 bases and V by 2 bases; bases with no gene match: 5. There are 13 residues in the CDR3.